Listed below are T cell receptor beta chains from one sample, sequenced in a study of blood T cell repertoires in COVID-19. Generated by immunoSEQ multiplex PCR, the TCRdb table keeps only in-frame clones and is missing some. The sample has some 180,000 clones, about four fifths seen once. The specimen was peripheral blood. All receptors derive from a woman aged 55-70 years with COVID-19, enrolled during active disease. The CDR3 runs from the conserved cysteine through the conserved F or W. D genes are given only for firm matches. Clone size is shown for a subset of rows, as once, few, many or a class of expanded clone.

clone size	D gene	V gene	J gene	CDR3 protein	CDR3 DNA
NA	NA	TRBV28	TRBJ2-7	CASKSVGGNYGQYF	TGTGCCAGCAAGAGCGTTGGTGGAAACTACGGGCAGTACTTC
NA	NA	TRBV5-4	TRBJ2-1	CASSSGLDYNEQFF	TGTGCCAGCAGCTCGGGACTGGACTACAATGAGCAGTTCTTC
NA	TRBD1	TRBV14	TRBJ2-1	CASSQDIKQGTSSYNEQFF	TGTGCCAGCAGCCAAGACATTAAACAGGGGACGAGCTCCTACAATGAGCAGTTCTTC
NA	TRBD1	TRBV18	TRBJ2-5	CASSPGQQETQYF	TGTGCCAGCTCACCGGGACAGCAAGAGACCCAGTACTTC
NA	NA	TRBV7-3	TRBJ2-3	CASTASAAGTQYF	TGTGCCAGCACTGCCTCGGCGGCGGGTACGCAGTATTTT
NA	NA	TRBV14	TRBJ1-5	CASSHSRDSNQPQHF	TGTGCCAGCAGCCACTCGAGGGATAGCAATCAGCCCCAGCATTTT
NA	TRBD2	TRBV5-1	TRBJ2-1	CASSLAGGAPHEQFF	TGCGCCAGCAGCTTGGCCGGGGGGGCCCCCCATGAGCAGTTCTTC
many	TRBD2	TRBV29-1	TRBJ2-1	CSVEDFSLGLAPTYNEQFF	TGCAGCGTTGAAGATTTCTCATTGGGACTAGCGCCGACCTACAATGAGCAGTTCTTC
NA	TRBD1	TRBV6-1	TRBJ2-1	CASSEATLRGLVYNEQFF	TGTGCCAGCAGTGAAGCCACGCTCAGGGGGCTGGTCTACAATGAGCAGTTCTTC
NA	TRBD1	TRBV5-6	TRBJ1-4	CASSQYRGLGNEKLFF	TGTGCCAGCAGCCAGTACAGGGGGCTCGGTAATGAAAAACTGTTTTTT
NA	NA	TRBV5-4	TRBJ1-1	CASSKYSNTEAFF	TGTGCCAGCAGCAAATACTCGAACACTGAAGCTTTCTTT
few	NA	TRBV18	TRBJ1-1	CASSPRVGANTEAFF	TGTGCCAGCTCACCACGGGTGGGGGCCAACACTGAAGCTTTCTTT
NA	TRBD1	TRBV14	TRBJ1-1	CASSQEAGGFTEAFF	TGTGCCAGCAGCCAAGAAGCAGGGGGCTTCACTGAAGCTTTCTTT
NA	TRBD1	TRBV7-2	TRBJ1-3	CASSLGTDSGNTIYF	TGTGCCAGCAGCTTGGGGACAGATTCTGGAAACACCATATATTTT
NA	TRBD1	TRBV27	TRBJ2-7	CASSLLGQGVWEQYF	TGTGCCAGCAGTTTATTGGGACAGGGGGTGTGGGAGCAGTACTTC
NA	NA	TRBV3-1/TRBV3-2	TRBJ2-1	CASSQEGAKGLSYNEQFF	TGTGCCAGCAGCCAAGAGGGCGCTAAGGGGCTCTCCTACAATGAGCAGTTCTTC
NA	NA	TRBV18	TRBJ1-1	CASDRGQMNTEAFF	TGTGCCAGCGACCGCGGTCAAATGAACACTGAAGCTTTCTTT
NA	NA	TRBV5-3	TRBJ2-7	CARSLAAEQESYEQYF	TGTGCCAGAAGCTTGGCCGCGGAACAGGAGTCCTACGAGCAGTACTTC
NA	NA	TRBV2	TRBJ1-6	CASSGRGRDNSPLHF	TGTGCCAGCAGTGGACGAGGGAGAGATAACTCACCCCTCCACTTT
NA	NA	TRBV24-1	TRBJ2-5	CATSDLQGMETQYF	TGTGCCACCAGTGATTTGCAGGGGATGGAGACCCAGTACTTC
few	TRBD1	TRBV5-6	TRBJ1-2	CASSSPDRGGSGYTF	TGTGCCAGCAGCTCCCCGGACAGGGGGGGCTCTGGCTACACCTTC
NA	TRBD1	TRBV3-1/TRBV3-2	TRBJ1-2	CASSQAGQALYGYTF	TGTGCCAGCAGCCAAGCGGGACAGGCCCTCTATGGCTACACCTTC
NA	NA	TRBV7-3	TRBJ2-1	CASSLVTAGLNEQFF	TGTGCCAGCAGCTTAGTAACTGCAGGCCTCAATGAGCAGTTCTTC
NA	TRBD2	TRBV5-6	TRBJ2-1	CASRAASGGAAYNEQFF	TGTGCCAGCAGAGCGGCTAGCGGGGGGGCCGCCTACAATGAGCAGTTCTTC
once	NA	TRBV25-1	TRBJ2-4	CASSESPGDKNIQYF	TGTGCCAGCAGTGAATCCCCCGGGGATAAAAACATTCAGTACTTC
NA	NA	TRBV5-6	TRBJ1-2	CASRRQPYGYTF	TGTGCCAGCAGACGACAGCCCTATGGCTACACCTTC
NA	TRBD1	TRBV12-3/TRBV12-4	TRBJ2-1	CASSSQGANEQFF	TGTGCCAGCAGTAGCCAGGGGGCCAATGAGCAGTTCTTC
NA	NA	TRBV5-1	TRBJ1-2	CASSPVAAAGYTF	TGCGCCAGCAGCCCCGTCGCGGCTGCGGGCTACACCTTC
few	TRBD1	TRBV19	TRBJ1-6	CASSDGTGPNNSPLHF	TGTGCCAGTAGTGATGGGACAGGGCCTAATAATTCACCCCTCCACTTT
NA	TRBD2	TRBV6-5	TRBJ2-1	CASRGLAGGYNEQFF	TGTGCCAGCAGGGGACTAGCGGGAGGGTACAATGAGCAGTTCTTC
NA	NA	TRBV5-7	TRBJ1-2	CASSLEFCGTRDYGYTF	TGTGCCAGCAGCTTGGAATTTTGCGGCACGAGGGACTATGGCTACACCTTC
NA	NA	TRBV5-4	TRBJ1-1	CASSLRGSTEAFF	TGTGCCAGCAGCTTAAGGGGGTCCACTGAAGCTTTCTTT
NA	NA	TRBV9	TRBJ2-3	CASSVEGAPDTQYF	TGTGCCAGCAGCGTAGAAGGGGCGCCAGATACGCAGTATTTT
once	TRBD1	TRBV29-1	TRBJ1-4	CSARTGNEKLFF	TGCAGCGCCAGGACAGGGAATGAAAAACTGTTTTTT
NA	TRBD2	TRBV28	TRBJ2-5	CASSLLGGEGQETQYF	TGTGCCAGCAGTTTACTCGGGGGGGAGGGGCAAGAGACCCAGTACTTC
once	TRBD1	TRBV24-1	TRBJ2-5	CATSDSGTVETQYF	TGTGCCACCAGTGACTCGGGGACAGTAGAGACCCAGTACTTC
NA	TRBD2	TRBV7-3	TRBJ2-1	CASSPQVAGYNEQFF	TGTGCCAGCAGCCCCCAAGTAGCGGGGTACAATGAGCAGTTCTTC
few	TRBD2	TRBV5-4	TRBJ2-1	CASSLSGSGRRDEQFF	TGTGCCAGCAGCTTGTCAGGTAGCGGGAGGAGGGATGAGCAGTTCTTC
NA	NA	TRBV7-8	TRBJ1-5	CASSLAAGHPSNQPQHF	TGTGCCAGCAGCTTAGCAGCGGGACACCCTAGCAATCAGCCCCAGCATTTT
NA	NA	TRBV28	TRBJ2-6	CASSPPTPVGRSGANVLTF	TGTGCCAGCAGTCCCCCCACCCCGGTGGGGCGCTCTGGGGCCAACGTCCTGACTTTC
NA	NA	TRBV7-9	TRBJ1-6	CASSLITNSPLHF	TGTGCCAGCAGCTTAATTACAAATTCACCCCTCCACTTT
NA	TRBD2	TRBV4-3	TRBJ2-5	CASSQEFGGGETQYF	TGCGCCAGCAGCCAAGAATTCGGGGGGGGCGAGACCCAGTACTTC
NA	NA	TRBV19	TRBJ1-1	CASSIVAGEGTEAFF	TGTGCCAGTAGTATAGTCGCAGGGGAAGGCACTGAAGCTTTCTTT
few	NA	TRBV5-1	TRBJ2-1	CASSLDTSYYNEQFF	TGCGCCAGCAGCTTAGACACTAGCTATTACAATGAGCAGTTCTTC
NA	TRBD1	TRBV4-2	TRBJ1-5	CASSQATGTGNQPQHF	TGTGCCAGCAGCCAAGCCACCGGGACAGGGAATCAGCCCCAGCATTTT
NA	NA	TRBV9	TRBJ2-2	CASSFLARGNTGELFF	TGTGCCAGCAGCTTCCTAGCGAGGGGGAACACCGGGGAGCTGTTTTTT
NA	NA	TRBV20-1	TRBJ1-6	CSASEGGNSPLHF	TGCAGTGCTAGTGAGGGGGGTAATTCACCCCTCCACTTT
once	TRBD2	TRBV27	TRBJ2-5	CASSSPAGGQKTQYF	TGTGCCAGCAGTAGCCCAGCGGGGGGGCAGAAGACCCAGTACTTC
NA	TRBD1	TRBV5-6	TRBJ1-2	CASSLIPRQGTLNYGYTF	TGTGCCAGCAGCTTGATTCCGCGACAGGGCACTCTTAACTATGGCTACACCTTC
NA	NA	TRBV16	TRBJ1-3	CASSMGHNSGNTIYF	TGTGCCAGCAGCATGGGGCACAACTCTGGAAACACCATATATTTT
NA	TRBD1	TRBV4-1	TRBJ2-1	CASSQISRGPGFF	TGCGCCAGCAGCCAAATTTCCAGGGGGCCAGGGTTCTTC
few	NA	TRBV6-4	TRBJ1-2	CASSQTGFYGYTF	TGTGCCAGCAGCCAGACCGGGTTCTATGGCTACACCTTC
once	TRBD2	TRBV6-2/TRBV6-3	TRBJ2-7	CASSYNLAGGEQYF	TGTGCCAGCAGTTACAACCTAGCGGGAGGCGAGCAGTACTTC
NA	NA	TRBV10-1	TRBJ1-1	CASSEEFRGGTEAFF	TGCGCCAGCAGTGAGGAGTTTCGAGGGGGCACTGAAGCTTTCTTT
NA	TRBD1	TRBV9	TRBJ2-5	CASRNAGDRGYETQYF	TGTGCCAGCAGAAACGCCGGGGACAGGGGATATGAGACCCAGTACTTC
NA	NA	TRBV30	TRBJ1-1	CAWIRGSGRGKAFF	TGTGCCTGGATACGGGGGTCCGGAAGGGGTAAAGCTTTCTTT
NA	TRBD1	TRBV14	TRBJ1-2	CASSPITGGDYGYTF	TGTGCCAGCAGCCCTATAACAGGGGGCGACTATGGCTACACCTTC
NA	NA	TRBV7-2	TRBJ1-4	CASSQLNLREKLFF	TGTGCCAGCAGCCAACTCAACCTTAGAGAAAAACTGTTTTTT
NA	NA	TRBV6-1	TRBJ1-1	CATSEYGRGNTEAFF	TGTGCCACCAGTGAATATGGCAGGGGGAACACTGAAGCTTTCTTT